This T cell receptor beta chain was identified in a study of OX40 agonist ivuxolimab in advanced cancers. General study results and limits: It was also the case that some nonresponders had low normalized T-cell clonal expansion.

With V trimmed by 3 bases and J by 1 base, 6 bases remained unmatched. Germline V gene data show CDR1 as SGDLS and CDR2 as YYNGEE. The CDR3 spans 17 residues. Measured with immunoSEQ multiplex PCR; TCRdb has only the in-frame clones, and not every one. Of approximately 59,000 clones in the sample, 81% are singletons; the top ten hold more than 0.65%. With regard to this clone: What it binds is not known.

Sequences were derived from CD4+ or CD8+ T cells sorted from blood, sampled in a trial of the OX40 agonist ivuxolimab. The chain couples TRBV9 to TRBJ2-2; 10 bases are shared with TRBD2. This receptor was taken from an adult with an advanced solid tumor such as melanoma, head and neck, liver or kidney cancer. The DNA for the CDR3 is TGTGCCAGCAGCGAACCACTAGCGGGGATGAACACCGGGGAGCTGTTTTTT. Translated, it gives CASSEPLAGMNTGELFF.